This entry is about one T cell receptor (beta chain). Antigen unknown. This sample is drawn from a study of shared clonotypes between healthy human individuals. For the study at large: Each donor's CD4 naive and CD4 memory cells filled three plates apiece, CD8 naive two, and CD8 memory one.

Regarding the study as a whole: Lower generation probabilities were found for non-shared clonotypes than for those shared by all four donors. In four donors, approximately 5% of naive CD4 clonotypes appeared in common.

Naive CD8 cells were CD45RO-negative, positively selected for CCR7, excluding terminally differentiated effector memory CD45RA+ cells. Several immunoSEQ plates received, in even portions, the genomic DNA of each subset. Sequencing used immunoSEQ multiplex PCR; TCRdb keeps in-frame clones, though not all of them. This sample has about 2,200,000 clones, with about 93% found just once. The TCR was taken from a man aged 18 to 29 in good health. Some clones in this sample may be carry-over from other donors' samples. The sample comprised naive CD8+ T cells from PBMCs.

The CDR3 region is CSVVTGTGYNYGYTF. For the CDR3, the DNA is TGCAGCGTGGTAACCGGGACAGGCTATAACTATGGCTACACCTTC. V is TRBV29-1 and J is TRBJ1-2, with 8 bases matching TRBD1. The CDR3 contains 15 residues. Germline V gives CDR1 SQVTM, CDR2 ANQGSEA. With V trimmed by 6 bases and J by 1 base, 10 bases remained unmatched.